This T cell receptor (beta chain) was sequenced for a study of response to subunit inactivated influenza vaccine (dated by TCRdb to between 2017 and 2018). Notes on the research overall: Deep quantitative profiling of the T cell receptor repertoire was used in the study to follow responses to a trivalent subunit inactivated influenza vaccine.

The CDR3 starts with the cysteine, ends with the phenylalanine, and has 17 residues. The only DNA kept is the CDR3, 51 bases in frame from the first base. Summary of the overall study and its limitations: The authors suggested that each seasonal influenza vaccination may recruit only a limited number of new T cells.

Library generation was performed with RT-PCR. The sequencer was an Illumina HiSeq 2500. Clones were called with MiXCR by TCRdb after fastp trimmed the public reads at Q25, and only in-frame beta chains were retained. Merged by CDR3 protein, the rows form single entries marked with the most common genes and DNA. This sample lists approximately 520,000 distinct CDR3 sequences; 16% were detected once. The biggest ten clones account for less than 4% of the sample. As for this clonotype: The clone's antigen remains unknown. No base quality information exists; no much larger clone differs at one position.

The TCR comes from a man aged 45 to 75 who received an inactivated influenza vaccine. Donor details come from another sample of the same person, matched by shared clones. Rearrangement joined TRBV21-1 to TRBJ2-3; TRBD1 reflects the table's D call only, with no check against the DNA. TRBV21-1 is a recognized pseudogene. Material: CD4+ T cells sorted from PBMCs, obtained around 2 years after vaccination. The DNA sequence reads TGTGCCAGCAGCAAAGCCTGCCCGGGTTATGCGGTCGATACGCAGTATTTT. Translated, it gives CASSKACPGYAVDTQYF.